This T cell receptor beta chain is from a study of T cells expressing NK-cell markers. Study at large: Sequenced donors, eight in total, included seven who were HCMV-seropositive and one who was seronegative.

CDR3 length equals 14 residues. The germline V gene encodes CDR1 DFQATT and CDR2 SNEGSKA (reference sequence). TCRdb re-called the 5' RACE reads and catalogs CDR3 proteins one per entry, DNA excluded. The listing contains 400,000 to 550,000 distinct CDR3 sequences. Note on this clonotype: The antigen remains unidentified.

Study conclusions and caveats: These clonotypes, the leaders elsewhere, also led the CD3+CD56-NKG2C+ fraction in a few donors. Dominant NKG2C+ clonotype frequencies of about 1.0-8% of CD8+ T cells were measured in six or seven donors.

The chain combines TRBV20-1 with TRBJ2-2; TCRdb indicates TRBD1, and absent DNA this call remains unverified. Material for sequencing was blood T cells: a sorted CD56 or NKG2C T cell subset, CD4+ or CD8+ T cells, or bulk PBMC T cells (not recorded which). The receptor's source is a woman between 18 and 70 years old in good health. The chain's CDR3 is CSPRQGLNTGELFF.